The entry below describes one TCR beta chain. The sample comes from a study of blood T cells in healthy people across ages. A J-beta primer mix and a sample-barcoded 5' primer were used in a second PCR of about 7 to 12 cycles. TCRdb called the 5' RACE reads again in MiXCR, with one record for every CDR3 protein. Here the sample spans roughly 800,000 distinct CDR3 sequences, about 25% being singletons. The germline V gene encodes CDR1 SEHNR and CDR2 FQNEAQ (reference sequence). This CDR3 has 15 amino acids. V dropped 5 bases and J dropped 0 bases, with 14 bases sitting between them. The same sample was also studied in work on T cells of mothers and their children.

Sequenced input: blood. The origin of this receptor is a boy between 10 and 17 years old in good health. The genes are TRBV7-9 and TRBJ2-7; D is perhaps TRBD2 (7 bases). DNA of the CDR3: TGTGCCAGCAGCACTACGGGGGGCAGCTCCTACGAGCAGTACTTC. Its protein product is CASSTTGGSSYEQYF.